The rows below give T cell receptor beta chains drawn from one sample of a study of blood T cell repertoires in COVID-19. TCRdb keeps only in-frame clones here, not all; method: immunoSEQ multiplex PCR. The sample gives 75,000 to 90,000 clones, around nine tenths of which show up once; around 5.4% is in the top ten. The sequenced sample was peripheral blood. These receptors all come from a human donor in a cohort sampled during active COVID-19. The CDR3 runs from the conserved cysteine through the conserved F or W. D genes are given only for firm matches. Expanded clones are given a class, and other clones once, few, many or no size at all.

V: TRBV2
J: TRBJ2-1
size: .
D: .
CDR3: CASTIIYNEQFF
DNA: TGTGCCAGCACTATAATCTACAATGAGCAGTTCTTC

V: TRBV5-1
J: TRBJ2-1
size: .
D: .
CDR3: CASSPPDYNEQFF
DNA: TGCGCCAGCAGCCCCCCAGACTACAATGAGCAGTTCTTC

V: TRBV25-1
J: TRBJ2-5
size: .
D: .
CDR3: CAAGEVRGQETQYF
DNA: TGTGCCGCGGGTGAAGTTAGGGGGCAAGAGACCCAGTACTTC

V: TRBV12-3/TRBV12-4
J: TRBJ1-4
size: .
D: .
CDR3: CASSFGGLEKLFF
DNA: TGTGCCAGCAGTTTTGGAGGGTTGGAAAAACTGTTTTTT

V: TRBV6-1
J: TRBJ1-3
size: .
D: TRBD1
CDR3: CASSKEDRPSGNTIYF
DNA: TGTGCCAGCAGTAAAGAGGACAGGCCCTCTGGAAACACCATATATTTT

V: TRBV7-8
J: TRBJ1-4
size: .
D: TRBD1
CDR3: CASSHPGQGFEKLFF
DNA: TGTGCCAGCAGCCATCCGGGACAGGGGTTTGAAAAACTGTTTTTT

V: TRBV20-1
J: TRBJ1-2
size: once
D: .
CDR3: CSASSPMLGGYTF
DNA: TGCAGTGCTAGTTCCCCCATGCTGGGCGGCTACACCTTC

V: TRBV11-2
J: TRBJ1-5
size: few
D: TRBD1
CDR3: CASSLGTGYNQPQHF
DNA: TGTGCCAGCAGCTTAGGGACAGGGTACAATCAGCCCCAGCATTTT

V: TRBV5-4
J: TRBJ2-5
size: .
D: .
CDR3: CASSLLETQYF
DNA: TGTGCCAGCAGCTTGCTAGAGACCCAGTACTTC

V: TRBV7-8
J: TRBJ1-6
size: .
D: .
CDR3: CASSGPRGGNSPLHF
DNA: TGTGCCAGCAGCGGGCCCCGGGGAGGTAATTCACCCCTCCACTTT

V: TRBV7-8
J: TRBJ2-1
size: .
D: TRBD1
CDR3: CASSSRQGWLEQFF
DNA: TGTGCCAGCAGCTCTAGACAGGGATGGTTAGAGCAGTTCTTC

V: TRBV7-2
J: TRBJ1-2
size: .
D: .
CDR3: CASSLAITGFGGYTF
DNA: TGTGCCAGCAGCTTAGCGATTACAGGGTTTGGAGGCTACACCTTC

V: TRBV19
J: TRBJ1-1
size: .
D: .
CDR3: CASIPQTHLNTEAFF
DNA: TGTGCCAGTATCCCTCAGACACACCTGAACACTGAAGCTTTCTTT

V: TRBV5-5
J: TRBJ1-5
size: .
D: .
CDR3: CASSLASDTHQPQHF
DNA: TGTGCCAGCAGCTTGGCCTCAGACACTCATCAGCCCCAGCATTTT

V: TRBV19
J: TRBJ1-1
size: .
D: TRBD1
CDR3: CASSPRQGNTEAFF
DNA: TGTGCCAGTAGTCCCAGACAGGGGAACACTGAAGCTTTCTTT

V: TRBV7-3
J: TRBJ2-2
size: .
D: .
CDR3: CASSLNGARNTGELFF
DNA: TGTGCCAGCAGCTTAAATGGGGCGAGAAACACCGGGGAGCTGTTTTTT

V: TRBV7-8
J: TRBJ2-2
size: .
D: TRBD2
CDR3: CASSFPLAGYRSGELFF
DNA: TGTGCCAGCAGCTTTCCCCTAGCGGGGTACCGATCCGGGGAGCTGTTTTTT

V: TRBV11-2
J: TRBJ1-6
size: .
D: .
CDR3: CASSLRGGTYLGSPLHF
DNA: TGTGCCAGCAGCTTACGGGGAGGGACCTATTTGGGGTCACCCCTCCACTTT

V: TRBV9
J: TRBJ2-7
size: once
D: .
CDR3: CASSVEGSSEQYF
DNA: TGTGCCAGCAGCGTAGAAGGATCTAGCGAGCAGTACTTC

V: TRBV2
J: TRBJ2-7
size: once
D: TRBD1
CDR3: CASSEGQGLYEQYF
DNA: TGTGCCAGCAGTGAAGGACAGGGTCTGTACGAGCAGTACTTC

V: TRBV3-1/TRBV3-2
J: TRBJ1-1
size: .
D: TRBD1
CDR3: CASSQEGTGHPEAFF
DNA: TGTGCCAGCAGCCAAGAGGGGACAGGGCATCCTGAAGCTTTCTTT

V: TRBV10-3
J: TRBJ2-1
size: once
D: .
CDR3: CAIRWTPGDEQFF
DNA: TGTGCCATCCGCTGGACGCCAGGGGATGAGCAGTTCTTC

V: TRBV25-1
J: TRBJ1-4
size: .
D: .
CDR3: CASSGTENEKLFF
DNA: TGTGCCAGCAGTGGTACAGAGAATGAAAAACTGTTTTTT

V: TRBV3-1/TRBV3-2
J: TRBJ2-7
size: .
D: TRBD1
CDR3: CASSQVRTGSSYEQYF
DNA: TGTGCCAGCAGCCAAGTAAGGACAGGCAGCTCCTACGAGCAGTACTTC

V: TRBV2
J: TRBJ1-5
size: .
D: TRBD1
CDR3: CASSWGQGNQPQHF
DNA: TGTGCCAGCAGTTGGGGACAGGGGAATCAGCCCCAGCATTTT

V: TRBV24-1
J: TRBJ1-6
size: .
D: .
CDR3: CATSDLTLGGGSLHF
DNA: TGTGCCACCAGTGATTTGACGCTGGGGGGTGGCTCCCTCCACTTT

V: TRBV27
J: TRBJ2-7
size: .
D: TRBD1
CDR3: CASRYSTGTFYEQYF
DNA: TGTGCCAGCAGGTATTCGACAGGGACATTCTACGAGCAGTACTTC

V: TRBV4-3
J: TRBJ1-5
size: once
D: .
CDR3: CASSQEAYSNQPQHF
DNA: TGCGCCAGCAGCCAAGAGGCTTATAGCAATCAGCCCCAGCATTTT

V: TRBV11-2
J: TRBJ2-1
size: .
D: TRBD1
CDR3: CASSLAGQGRGEQFF
DNA: TGTGCCAGCAGCTTAGCCGGACAGGGACGGGGTGAGCAGTTCTTC

V: TRBV19
J: TRBJ2-2
size: once
D: .
CDR3: CASSEDTYTGELFF
DNA: TGTGCCAGTAGTGAGGACACTTACACCGGGGAGCTGTTTTTT

V: TRBV5-4
J: TRBJ1-2
size: .
D: .
CDR3: CASTLPGLKGGYTF
DNA: TGTGCCAGCACCCTACCGGGACTCAAGGGCGGCTACACCTTC

V: TRBV6-5
J: TRBJ1-1
size: .
D: TRBD1
CDR3: CASRRDREYEAFF
DNA: TGTGCCAGCAGGAGGGACAGGGAATATGAAGCTTTCTTT

V: TRBV24-1
J: TRBJ2-1
size: .
D: .
CDR3: CATSGTPNNEQFF
DNA: TGTGCCACCAGTGGGACACCAAACAATGAGCAGTTCTTC

V: TRBV19
J: TRBJ1-2
size: .
D: .
CDR3: CASSNPGDGYGYTF
DNA: TGTGCCAGTAGTAACCCAGGGGATGGGTATGGCTACACCTTC

V: TRBV6-5
J: TRBJ1-1
size: .
D: .
CDR3: CASSYGRSTEAFF
DNA: TGTGCCAGCAGTTACGGTAGGAGCACTGAAGCTTTCTTT

V: TRBV7-2
J: TRBJ2-7
size: .
D: TRBD2
CDR3: CASTLGLAGGNEQYF
DNA: TGTGCCAGCACCCTAGGACTAGCGGGGGGCAATGAGCAGTACTTC

V: TRBV7-3
J: TRBJ1-1
size: .
D: .
CDR3: CASSLVPVVDTEAFF
DNA: TGTGCCAGCAGCCTGGTTCCGGTGGTCGACACTGAAGCTTTCTTT

V: TRBV29-1
J: TRBJ1-1
size: .
D: TRBD1
CDR3: CSVEEAQGAKAFF
DNA: TGCAGCGTTGAAGAAGCACAGGGGGCGAAGGCTTTCTTT

V: TRBV7-8
J: TRBJ1-5
size: .
D: .
CDR3: CASSIRQFLQPQHF
DNA: TGTGCCAGCAGCATCCGACAGTTCCTTCAGCCCCAGCATTTT

V: TRBV5-1
J: TRBJ1-2
size: .
D: .
CDR3: CASSLWGPMDGYTF
DNA: TGCGCCAGCAGCTTGTGGGGGCCCATGGATGGCTACACCTTC

V: TRBV24-1
J: TRBJ2-7
size: .
D: TRBD1
CDR3: CATSRGQGYEQYF
DNA: TGTGCCACCAGTCGGGGACAGGGCTACGAGCAGTACTTC

V: TRBV7-2
J: TRBJ2-7
size: .
D: TRBD2
CDR3: CASSPGGLAVYEQYF
DNA: TGTGCCAGCAGCCCCGGTGGACTAGCGGTTTACGAGCAGTACTTC